This T cell receptor beta chain was captured by sequencing in a study of T cells in Graves' hyperthyroidism and ophthalmopathy. TCR beta CDR3 sequences were amplified from RNA transcripts. The TCR CDR3 first-round RT-PCR relied on the HTBI primer set. TCRdb reanalysed the multiplex PCR reads using MiXCR and keeps one entry per CDR3 protein. The sample lists under 650,000 distinct CDR3 sequences, roughly 17% occurring once. The sample holds a few counts of this clonotype. Sequencing was done on a sample of blood. The sequence was collected from a woman aged 25-40 years with Graves' hyperthyroidism.

The CDR3 region is CASSLRQGFNEQFF. The CDR3 region has the DNA TGTGCCAGCAGCCTTCGACAGGGGTTCAATGAGCAGTTCTTC. V and J are TRBV14 and TRBJ2-1, with 8 bases lining up with TRBD1. Germline V gene lookup returns CDR1 SGHDN and CDR2 FVKESK. Germline trimming cut 4 bases from V and 6 bases from J; bases unmatched to any gene: 5. The CDR3 is 14 residues long.